These 10 T cell receptor beta chains originate from one sample sequenced in a study of a mutant IDH1 vaccine in newly diagnosed glioma. Stated time point: week 11, during vaccination. Vaccination used 300 ug of mutant IDH1 20-mer peptide per dose, with topical imiquimod. Which antigens these TCRs recognize remains unknown. Sequencing was performed with immunoSEQ multiplex PCR; in TCRdb, only in-frame clones are kept and a portion is missing. The data show 110,000 or so clones, almost 90% seen once. Sequenced material: PBMCs, taken from a glioma patient whose treatment included an IDH1 peptide vaccine. These receptors were taken from a woman aged 45-65 years with glioma.

The chain carries TRBV11-2 and TRBJ2-7; a possible D gene is TRBD2 (7 bases). The V gene's germline CDR1 is SGHAT and CDR2 FQNNGV. The CDR3 sequence is 12 residues long. V lost 6 bases and J lost 5, with 11 bases in between. DNA of the CDR3: TGTGCCAGCAGGGGGGGGGCCCACGAGCAGTACTTC. Its translation is CASRGGAHEQYF.

J is TRBJ2-7 and V is TRBV4-1, with a tentative D call TRBD2 (5 bases). Trimming cost V 1 base and J 2 bases, with 12 bases left between them. This CDR3 has 15 residues. The V gene's germline CDR1 is MGHRA and CDR2 YSYEKL. For the CDR3, the DNA is TGCGCCAGCAGCCAAGCAAGCGGTCCTACCTACGAGCAGTACTTC. Its protein product is CASSQASGPTYEQYF.

This clone was seen a single time. The chain has TRBV28 and TRBJ1-3; D is uncertain. V was clipped by 4 bases and J by 3 bases, with 10 bases between them. This CDR3 contains 14 residues. From germline, CDR1 is MDHEN and CDR2 SYDVKM. The CDR3 DNA reads as TGTGCCAGCAGTTCCCCGGGAGGTGGAAACACCATATATTTT. Amino acid sequence: CASSSPGGGNTIYF.

The V call is TRBV7-8, the J call TRBJ2-7; TRBD2 is a possible D gene (8 bases). CDR1 and CDR2 (germline): SGHVS, FQNEAQ. V lost 5 bases, J lost 0 bases, and 14 bases lay in between. This CDR3 region has 15 residues. CDR3 residues: CASSPQGTSSYEQYF. In DNA form, the CDR3 reads TGTGCCAGCAGCCCACAGGGGACTAGCTCCTACGAGCAGTACTTC. The full variable domain, in which reference TRBV7-8 and TRBJ2-7 provide the parts outside the CDR3, is GAGVSQSPRYKVAKRGQDVALRCDPISGHVSLFWYQQALGQGPEFLTYFQNEAQLDKSGLPSDRFFAERPEGSVSTLKIQRTQQEDSAVYLCASSPQGTSSYEQYFGPGTRLTVT.

The V call is TRBV27, the J call TRBJ2-3; 14 bases fit TRBD2. V was pared by 4 bases and J by 5 bases, with 5 bases of the junction left unmatched. The CDR3 runs 16 residues. Looked up from germline, CDR1 is MNHEY and CDR2 is SMNVEV (reference sequence). The CDR3 DNA reads TGTGCCAGCAGTTCGGGACTAGCGGGAGTGAGAGATACGCAGTATTTT. It codes for CASSSGLAGVRDTQYF.

V and J are TRBV9 and TRBJ2-6; D gene unclear. CDR1 and CDR2 from the germline V gene are SGDLS and YYNGEE. Trimming took 0 bases from V and 0 from J, leaving 4 bases between them. The CDR3 loop spans 15 amino acids. Here the CDR3 DNA reads TGTGCCAGCAGCGTAGCAAGCTCTGGGGCCAACGTCCTGACTTTC. The encoded protein is CASSVASSGANVLTF.

The chain employs TRBV2 and TRBJ2-1; 15 nucleotides line up with TRBD2. The junction had 10 bases not matched to a gene; V was cut back by 6 bases and J by 1 base. Germline V lookup: CDR1 SNHLY, CDR2 FYNNEI. The CDR3 length is 19 residues. The CDR3 nucleotides read TGTGCCAGCAGGGTTTCCGGGACTAGCGGGAGGAGGTCCTACAATGAGCAGTTCTTC. It yields the protein CASRVSGTSGRRSYNEQFF.

J is TRBJ2-7 and V is TRBV7-9; a possible D gene is TRBD2 (6 bases). The germline V and J ends were trimmed by 5 bases and 2 bases, with 19 bases remaining between them. This CDR3 is built from 16 residues. CDR1 SEHNR and CDR2 FQNEAQ come from the germline V gene (reference sequence). The chain's CDR3 is CASSLPEGKGTYEQYF. CDR3 DNA sequence: TGTGCCAGCAGCCTCCCGGAGGGTAAAGGGACCTACGAGCAGTACTTC.

This chain links TRBV28 with TRBJ2-5; 7 bases are shared with TRBD2. This CDR3 comprises 16 residues. The germline V gene encodes CDR1 MDHEN and CDR2 SYDVKM. The junction had 9 bases not matched to a gene; V was cut back by 3 bases and J by 2 bases. In DNA, the CDR3 is TGTGCCAGCAGTTTGCGTCTAGCGGTCTTACAAGAGACCCAGTACTTC. Its protein product is CASSLRLAVLQETQYF.

This chain joins TRBV7-8 and TRBJ2-3; 9 nucleotides line up with TRBD2. The germline gives CDR1 SGHVS, CDR2 FQNEAQ. The V and J ends lost 6 bases and 5 bases, in that order; junction bases with no gene match: 6. This CDR3 spans 14 amino acids. The CDR3 spells CASSIAGDRDTQYF. In nucleotides, the CDR3 is TGTGCCAGCAGTATAGCGGGAGATCGAGATACGCAGTATTTT.